The 10 T cell receptor beta chains reported below all come from one sample, sequenced in a study of T-cell reconstitution after alpha-beta-depleted transplantation in children. It was with unique molecular identifiers that the TCRbeta library was prepared. MiXCR, applied by TCRdb to the PCR reads, yields one record per CDR3 protein. The sample carries approximately 800,000 distinct CDR3 sequences, around 15% recorded once. Sequences were derived from PBMCs, mostly from graft donor cells, sampled 360 days after TCRalphabeta/CD19-depleted stem cell transplant. These receptors originate from a male patient younger than 18 who had a stem cell transplant for acute lymphoblastic leukemia, so the T cells may come from the graft donor.

This clonotype was picked up a small number of times. The rearrangement joins TRBV28 to TRBJ2-3; maybe TRBD2 (5 bases). The CDR3 covers 15 residues. Germline V gene sequence: CDR1 MDHEN, CDR2 SYDVKM. V was cut by 6 bases and J by 2 bases, with 15 bases left in between. The CDR3 DNA reads as TGTGCCAGCAGATCGTCGGGATACTACACAGATACGCAGTATTTT. As protein: CASRSSGYYTDTQYF.

The chain recombines TRBV2 with TRBJ2-2; D might be TRBD2 (6 bases). The germline V gene encodes CDR1 SNHLY and CDR2 FYNNEI. The CDR3 sequence is 14 residues long. Trimming removed 5 bases at V and 4 bases at J, with 11 bases between. CDR3 sequence: CASSWTIPTGELFF. The DNA for the CDR3 is TGTGCCAGCAGTTGGACTATACCCACCGGGGAGCTGTTTTTT.

This clonotype came up a few times. This sequence joins TRBV13 and TRBJ2-1; 8 bases are shared with TRBD2. The V and J ends lost 4 bases and 0 bases, in that order; junction bases with no gene match: 14. Germline V gives CDR1 PRHDT, CDR2 FYEKMQ (reference sequence). CDR3 length equals 19 residues. This CDR3 reads CASSSRPLAVISSYNEQFF. The CDR3 coding sequence is TGTGCCAGCAGCTCCCGCCCACTAGCGGTGATTAGCTCCTACAATGAGCAGTTCTTC.

This rearrangement joins TRBV9 to TRBJ2-5; D not resolved. Germline values: CDR1 SGDLS, CDR2 YYNGEE. V was clipped by 0 bases and J by 1 base, with 10 bases between them. The CDR3 is 15 amino acids. This CDR3 reads CASSVGISSQETQYF. CDR3 in DNA: TGTGCCAGCAGCGTAGGCATTAGCTCCCAAGAGACCCAGTACTTC.

V is TRBV5-1 and J is TRBJ2-3; perhaps TRBD2 as D (5 bases). The CDR3 extends over 15 amino acids. The V and J ends lost 0 bases and 4 bases respectively, with 12 bases between them. Germline V lookup: CDR1 SGHRS, CDR2 YFSETQ. CDR3 in DNA: TGCGCCAGCAGCTTGGCCTCGACTATCTCAGATACGCAGTATTTT. Its translation: CASSLASTISDTQYF.

This clonotype appeared a few times. The CDR3: CASRTGTGVTEAFF. The CDR3 DNA reads TGTGCCAGCAGGACCGGGACAGGGGTGACTGAAGCTTTCTTT. The genes are TRBV12-3 or TRBV12-4 and TRBJ1-1, with 10 bases lining up with TRBD1. CDR3 length: 14 residues. V was clipped by 6 bases and J by 5 bases; unmatched bases: 6.

This clonotype was detected only a few times. J is TRBJ1-3 and V is TRBV18, with D possibly TRBD1 on 6 matching bases. This CDR3 region has 15 residues. Trimming took 3 bases from V and 0 from J, leaving 9 bases between them. Germline-derived CDR1 and CDR2 are KGHSH and LQKENI. The DNA for the CDR3 is TGTGCCAGCTCACCGGTACAGGGCTCTGGAAACACCATATATTTT. Protein: CASSPVQGSGNTIYF.

The sample holds a few counts of this clonotype. The chain links TRBV11-3 to TRBJ2-1; 12 positions agree with TRBD2. CDR3 length: 18 amino acids. The J segment lost 0 bases and the V segment lost 6 bases, leaving 9 bases of the junction unmatched. Germline CDR1 SGHNT, CDR2 YENEEA. CDR3 sequence reads: CASRFGLAGQSSYNEQFF. The CDR3 DNA reads as TGTGCCAGCAGGTTCGGACTAGCGGGGCAGAGCTCCTACAATGAGCAGTTCTTC.

This clonotype was counted only a few times. The rearrangement joins TRBV12-3 or TRBV12-4 to TRBJ1-2; no clear D. V was clipped by 6 bases and J by 0 bases, with 8 bases between them. The CDR3 runs to 13 residues. The CDR3 sequence: CASRPPANYGYTF. In DNA form, the CDR3 reads TGTGCCAGCAGACCCCCAGCTAACTATGGCTACACCTTC.

This clonotype was counted a few times. V gene TRBV5-5 combines with J gene TRBJ2-2, with D perhaps matching TRBD2 (6 bases). V lost 4 bases and J lost 8, with 18 bases in between. The CDR3 loop spans 15 amino acids. The germline V gene has CDR1 SGHKS and CDR2 YYEKEE (reference sequence). The CDR3 region is CASSLDPGTRGELFF. The CDR3 region has the DNA TGTGCCAGCAGCCTCGATCCCGGGACTCGAGGGGAGCTGTTTTTT.